Following are 7 T cell receptor beta chains from one sample sequenced in a study of blood T cell repertoires in COVID-19. Repertoires were generated with immunoSEQ multiplex PCR, while TCRdb's copy carries only in-frame clones and drops some. The data show 200,000 to 300,000 clones, 86% seen once. Sequencing used PBMCs or T cells enriched from blood (not recorded which). The receptors come from a woman aged 45-60 years who had recovered from COVID-19.

This clone has a handful of counts. The chain couples TRBV6-1 to TRBJ1-2; perhaps TRBD1 as D (6 bases). Trimming stripped 3 bases from V and 4 bases from J, with 15 bases between. From germline, CDR1 is MNHNS and CDR2 SASEGT. The CDR3 runs 15 residues. CDR3 amino acids: CASSDTPGTSYGYTF. The CDR3 DNA reads as TGTGCCAGCAGTGATACTCCCGGGACAAGCTATGGCTACACCTTC.

The chain employs TRBV18 and TRBJ1-1; 7 bases are shared with TRBD1. There are 15 residues in the CDR3. After removal of 2 bases from V and 2 bases from J, the junction contained 5 bases not matched to a gene. Germline V gene data show CDR1 as KGHSH and CDR2 as LQKENI. CDR3: CASSPRDSFNTEAFF. As DNA, the CDR3 is TGTGCCAGCTCACCAAGGGACAGCTTTAACACTGAAGCTTTCTTT. The full variable domain, rest sourced from reference TRBV18 and TRBJ1-1, is NAGVMQNPRHLVRRRGQEARLRCSPMKGHSHVYWYRQLPEEGLKFMVYLQKENIIDESGMPKERFSAEFPKEGPSILRIQQVVRGDSAAYFCASSPRDSFNTEAFFGQGTRLTVV.

V gene TRBV4-2 combines with J gene TRBJ2-1; TRBD1 matches 9 bases. The V gene's germline CDR1 is LGHNA and CDR2 YNFKEQ. Germline trimming cut 2 bases from V and 1 base from J; bases unmatched to any gene: 3. This CDR3 is 16 amino acids long. CDR3 region: CASSQLQGASYNEQFF. The CDR3 nucleotides read TGTGCCAGCAGCCAACTACAGGGGGCATCCTACAATGAGCAGTTCTTC.

The chain employs TRBV30 and TRBJ2-5, with a tentative D call TRBD2 (5 bases). V gave up 2 bases and J gave up 8 bases, with 18 bases separating them. The germline V gene has CDR1 GTSNPN and CDR2 SVGIG (reference sequence). The CDR3 has 14 residues. The CDR3 region is CAWSPTMGRVTQYF. The DNA for the CDR3 is TGTGCCTGGAGTCCGACTATGGGCCGGGTTACCCAGTACTTC. Variable domain in full (rest from reference TRBV30 and TRBJ2-5): SQTIHQWPATLVQPVGSPLSLECTVEGTSNPNLYWYRQAAGRGLQLLFYSVGIGQISSEVPQNLSASRPQDRQFILSSKKLLLSDSGFYLCAWSPTMGRVTQYFGPGTRLLVL.

A note on this clone: Different DNA sequences within this sample yield the same CDR3. The rearrangement joins TRBV12-3 or TRBV12-4 to TRBJ2-1; unclear D gene. The V end lost 6 bases, the J end lost 4 bases, and 7 bases lay between the germline ends. This CDR3 has 12 amino acids. CDR3 in DNA: TGTGCCAGCAGATCCCCGTACAATGAGCAGTTCTTC. This gives the protein CASRSPYNEQFF.

This chain uses TRBV2 with TRBJ1-2; 9 bases are a match to TRBD1. Trimming cost V 4 bases and J 2 bases; bases outside gene matches: 5. This CDR3 has 15 residues. CDR1 SNHLY and CDR2 FYNNEI come from the germline V gene. This CDR3 reads CASSAPGQGNYGYTF. As DNA, the CDR3 is TGTGCCAGCAGTGCCCCGGGACAGGGAAACTATGGCTACACCTTC.

The V gene is TRBV9, the J gene TRBJ1-3, with D possibly matching TRBD1 (5 bases). The CDR3 is 15 residues long. Trimming took 0 bases from V and 3 from J, leaving 10 bases between them. The germline CDR1 and CDR2 sequences are SGDLS and YYNGEE. CDR3 DNA sequence: TGTGCCAGCAGCGTAGGGTGGAGGGGTGGAAACACCATATATTTT. Its translation: CASSVGWRGGNTIYF.